The 14 T cell receptor beta chains below were found in one sample sequenced in a study of T cells after posttransplantation cyclophosphamide. The protocol was immunoSEQ multiplex PCR, while the TCRdb copy is restricted to in-frame clones and leaves out a portion. The sample was found to contain 20,000 to 30,000 clones, and every one recurs. Sequenced material: PBMCs. The receptor source for this set is a woman between 45 and 65 years old in good health, CMV-negative, and a related stem cell transplant donor.

Many counts were recorded for this clone. The CDR3 region is CASSADGTGEQWEKLFF. CDR3 in DNA: TGTGCCAGCAGTGCAGACGGGACAGGGGAACAATGGGAAAAACTGTTTTTT. The gene calls are TRBV28 and TRBJ1-4; TRBD1 matches 10 bases. V was pared by 5 bases and J by 8 bases, with 14 bases of the junction left unmatched. CDR1 MDHEN and CDR2 SYDVKM come from the germline V gene. CDR3 length: 17 amino acids.

This clone was detected ten times or more. This rearrangement joins TRBV5-4 to TRBJ2-3; possible D gene TRBD2, 5 bases. Germline V gene data show CDR1 as SGHNT and CDR2 as YYREEE (reference sequence). This CDR3 is built from 13 residues. Trimming left V 5 bases short and J 0 bases short, with 7 bases between. The CDR3 DNA sequence: TGTGCCAGCAGGGAGCGGAGCACAGATACGCAGTATTTT. Its protein product is CASRERSTDTQYF.

This clone was seen at least ten times. The chain recombines TRBV5-6 with TRBJ2-7, with a possible D match to TRBD2 (5 bases). Looked up from germline, CDR1 is SGHDT and CDR2 is YYEEEE. The length of the CDR3 is 13 residues. Trimming took 4 bases from V and 2 from J, leaving 10 bases between them. The CDR3 bases are TGTGCCAGCAGCCTCGGACTCCCCTACGAGCAGTACTTC. This translates into CASSLGLPYEQYF.

This clone appeared many times. The chain employs TRBV5-6 and TRBJ2-2; TRBD2 matches at 14 bases. CDR3 length: 16 residues. Trimming at V came to 4 bases and at J to 5 bases, leaving 4 bases not matched to a gene. The germline gives CDR1 SGHDT, CDR2 YYEEEE. CDR3 coding DNA: TGTGCCAGCAGCATAGGGACTAGCGGGAGTACCGGGGAGCTGTTTTTT. Amino acids: CASSIGTSGSTGELFF.

This clone was seen repeatedly, ten times or more. This sequence joins TRBV18 and TRBJ2-1, with 8 bases identical to TRBD2. This CDR3 is 16 amino acids long. Germline V gives CDR1 KGHSH, CDR2 LQKENI. V was pared by 3 bases and J by 6 bases, with 10 bases of the junction left unmatched. DNA for the CDR3: TGTGCCAGCTCACCCATCCAGGGACTAGTTGGCAATGAGCAGTTCTTC. It translates to CASSPIQGLVGNEQFF.

This clone appeared many times. The rearrangement links TRBV6-5 to TRBJ1-2; D is perhaps TRBD1 (6 bases). The CDR3 covers 14 residues. CDR1 is MNHEY, CDR2 SVGAGI, per germline. V lost 10 bases, J lost 4 bases, and 19 bases lay in between. Here the CDR3 DNA reads TGTGCCACCCGAAGGGACATTCCACCCTATGGCTACACCTTC. This encodes CATRRDIPPYGYTF.

This clone was picked up many times. The chain couples TRBV7-6 to TRBJ1-6; TRBD1 matches 10 bases. V gave up 5 bases and J gave up 10 bases; unmatched junction bases: 5. The CDR3 spans 14 residues. Germline V gene lookup returns CDR1 SGHVS and CDR2 FNYEAQ. CDR3 in DNA: TGTGCCAGCAGCAGAGACAGGGGGCCCTCACCCCTCCACTTT. This translates into CASSRDRGPSPLHF.

This clone was seen at least ten times. The V gene is TRBV7-9, the J gene TRBJ2-3, with TRBD2 matching over 7 bases. The CDR3 is made up of 15 amino acids. Trimming took 5 bases from V and 3 from J; bases not matched to a gene: 8. The germline V gene encodes CDR1 SEHNR and CDR2 FQNEAQ (reference sequence). The CDR3 DNA follows: TGTGCCAGCAGCAGACCGGGACTACAGACAGATACGCAGTATTTT. Translation: CASSRPGLQTDTQYF.

This clone showed up just a few times. The rearrangement links TRBV20-1 to TRBJ2-5; D not resolved. Germline assignment: CDR1 DFQATT and CDR2 SNEGSKA (reference sequence). The CDR3 is 11 residues long. With 3 bases removed from V and 1 base from J, the gap between germline ends came to 3 bases. The CDR3 loop is CSASRQETQYF. CDR3 sequence (DNA): TGCAGTGCTAGTCGCCAAGAGACCCAGTACTTC.

This clone was found many times. V gene TRBV18 combines with J gene TRBJ2-5; 10 bases fit TRBD1. The CDR3 consists of 16 residues. Trimming removed 3 bases from V and 1 base from J; junction bases left unmatched: 5. Germline CDR1 and CDR2: KGHSH and LQKENI. CDR3 nucleotides: TGTGCCAGCTCACCGGGTAGGACAGGGGGCCAAGAGACCCAGTACTTC. Translation: CASSPGRTGGQETQYF.

Ten or more counts support this clone. The rearrangement uses TRBV18 and TRBJ2-7; TRBD1 matches 10 bases. CDR1 and CDR2 (germline): KGHSH, LQKENI. With 5 bases clipped from V and 5 bases from J, the junction kept 9 bases outside the gene matches. This CDR3 comprises 15 residues. The CDR3 DNA sequence: TGTGCCAGCTCATCCCTTGACAGGGGGCGGCACGAGCAGTACTTC. Translating it yields CASSSLDRGRHEQYF. Full variable domain (rest looked up from reference TRBV18 and TRBJ2-7): NAGVMQNPRHLVRRRGQEARLRCSPMKGHSHVYWYRQLPEEGLKFMVYLQKENIIDESGMPKERFSAEFPKEGPSILRIQQVVRGDSAAYFCASSSLDRGRHEQYFGPGTRLTVT.

Ten or more counts support this clone. The CDR3 nucleotides are TGTGCCAGCAGTTTTCCCCGACTAGCGGGAGGCCAGAGGAACGAGCAGTACTTC. It encodes CASSFPRLAGGQRNEQYF. This chain joins TRBV28 and TRBJ2-7, with 13 bases fitting TRBD2. Germline assignment: CDR1 MDHEN and CDR2 SYDVKM. V lost 3 bases and J lost 5; bases outside the gene matches: 13. The CDR3 sequence is 18 residues long.

This clone was counted many times. The chain uses TRBV5-1 and TRBJ1-1; a possible D gene is TRBD1 (5 bases). Germline loops: CDR1 SGHRS, CDR2 YFSETQ. The V gene lost 4 bases and the J gene lost 5 bases, with 18 bases spanning the gap. The CDR3 runs 15 residues. CDR3: CASSRIMSGGTEAFF. CDR3 nucleotide sequence: TGCGCCAGCAGCCGAATTATGTCCGGGGGTACTGAAGCTTTCTTT.

This clone was detected only a few times. The J gene is TRBJ1-1, the V gene TRBV6-6; no reliable D call. V was cut by 7 bases and J by 3 bases, with 12 bases left in between. CDR1 and CDR2 from the germline V gene are MNHNY and SVGAGI (reference sequence). The CDR3 runs to 13 residues. Here the CDR3 DNA reads TGTGCCAGCAATCGTCGATCGGACACTGAAGCTTTCTTT. Its translation is CASNRRSDTEAFF.